The T cell receptor (beta chain) under discussion was sequenced for a study of blood T cell repertoires in COVID-19 (TCRdb year 2020). Context from the whole study: Samples covering the acute and convalescent phases of COVID-19 were provided by collaborators in the United States, Italy and Spain. The prospective study material was composed of cDNA or gDNA derived from T cells, B-cell-depleted T cells, or PBMCs. Where available, HLA class I and class II types were taken from metadata supplied by the sample provider and were not determined by assay-based typing. The samples were drawn from the first 160 participants of the ongoing ImmuneRACE study and from 950 to 1,500 subjects provided by 6 global collaborators. The dataset comprised deeply sampled blood TCRbeta repertoires from subjects exposed to, actively infected with, or recovered from COVID-19. Sample metadata almost always included a de-identified subject ID, COVID-19 status, age in years and sex. The repertoires were made available in a free public database intended to serve as a resource for research on the immune response to SARS-CoV-2.

Whole blood was collected in K2EDTA tubes by collaborating institutions according to the institutions' own protocols. For TCRbeta analysis, collaborators shipped samples in one of three forms: frozen whole blood, isolated PBMCs, or DNA extracted from either of those sample types. Study-wide conclusions, independent of this receptor: Clinical and demographic metadata were provided uncurated, with the amount varying by source and participant.

The immunoSEQ Assay, a bias-controlled multiplex PCR, was used to amplify TCRbeta CDR3 regions from genomic DNA. From the authors' description of their analysis: Within the assay, amplification of reference gene primers was used to estimate how many nucleated cells each sample contained. To quantify the absolute abundance of each unique TCRbeta CDR3 rearrangement, sequence reads were collapsed and filtered. For each sample, productive Simpson clonality was calculated as the square root of Simpson's diversity index across productive rearrangements. TCRdb's version of the immuneACCESS table is confined to in-frame rearrangements and falls short of the full clone set. An unresolved V gene accounts for under half of the shortfall where checked; the remainder is of unknown origin. The DNA gave D and trimming, while V, J and clone size come from that table. The sample table contains about 170,000 clones; only one count was recorded for over 80% of them. The ten largest clones capture under 3% of the sample.

About this clone: The clone's antigen remains unknown. Base qualities are missing; no much larger clone stands one base away.

Sample: peripheral blood. This clonotype was sampled from a woman aged 55-70 years with acute or convalescent COVID-19.

The nucleotides read TGTGCCAGCAGCCAAGTAGGGGGACAGGGAAACGAGCAGTACTTC. This gives the protein CASSQVGGQGNEQYF. The rearranged segments are TRBV4-2 and TRBJ2-7, with 9 bases in between that match TRBD1. The junction shows trimming of 1 base on V and 5 bases on J, and the gene matches do not reach 6 bases of it. The germline V gene supplies CDR1 LGHNA and CDR2 YNFKEQ. The CDR3 measures 15 amino acids from cysteine to phenylalanine. The only DNA kept is the CDR3, 45 bases in frame from the first base.